This T cell receptor (beta chain) comes out of a study of vaccination effects on CD4 cells after COVID-19. The repertoire was sequenced with immunoSEQ multiplex PCR; TCRdb's copy has only in-frame clones and lacks some. The top ten hold roughly 8.7% of the sample, which has about 46,000 clones, 74% seen once. Trimming pared 5 bases from V and 10 bases from J, leaving 9 bases between. This CDR3 is 12 amino acids long. In germline, CDR1 is LNHDA, CDR2 SQIVND (reference sequence). Investigators separated out CD4+ T cells once around nine days of culture had passed. Concerning this clone: Its antigen is still unknown.

Sequenced material: CD4+ T cells from PBMCs cultured without peptide, taken before COVID-19 vaccination. The TCR sequence derives from a human donor who had a prior SARS-CoV-2 infection. The chain has TRBV19 and TRBJ1-6; the D is unclear. The CDR3 here is CASSPSQSPLHF. As DNA, the CDR3 is TGTGCCAGTAGTCCCTCCCAGTCACCCCTCCACTTT.